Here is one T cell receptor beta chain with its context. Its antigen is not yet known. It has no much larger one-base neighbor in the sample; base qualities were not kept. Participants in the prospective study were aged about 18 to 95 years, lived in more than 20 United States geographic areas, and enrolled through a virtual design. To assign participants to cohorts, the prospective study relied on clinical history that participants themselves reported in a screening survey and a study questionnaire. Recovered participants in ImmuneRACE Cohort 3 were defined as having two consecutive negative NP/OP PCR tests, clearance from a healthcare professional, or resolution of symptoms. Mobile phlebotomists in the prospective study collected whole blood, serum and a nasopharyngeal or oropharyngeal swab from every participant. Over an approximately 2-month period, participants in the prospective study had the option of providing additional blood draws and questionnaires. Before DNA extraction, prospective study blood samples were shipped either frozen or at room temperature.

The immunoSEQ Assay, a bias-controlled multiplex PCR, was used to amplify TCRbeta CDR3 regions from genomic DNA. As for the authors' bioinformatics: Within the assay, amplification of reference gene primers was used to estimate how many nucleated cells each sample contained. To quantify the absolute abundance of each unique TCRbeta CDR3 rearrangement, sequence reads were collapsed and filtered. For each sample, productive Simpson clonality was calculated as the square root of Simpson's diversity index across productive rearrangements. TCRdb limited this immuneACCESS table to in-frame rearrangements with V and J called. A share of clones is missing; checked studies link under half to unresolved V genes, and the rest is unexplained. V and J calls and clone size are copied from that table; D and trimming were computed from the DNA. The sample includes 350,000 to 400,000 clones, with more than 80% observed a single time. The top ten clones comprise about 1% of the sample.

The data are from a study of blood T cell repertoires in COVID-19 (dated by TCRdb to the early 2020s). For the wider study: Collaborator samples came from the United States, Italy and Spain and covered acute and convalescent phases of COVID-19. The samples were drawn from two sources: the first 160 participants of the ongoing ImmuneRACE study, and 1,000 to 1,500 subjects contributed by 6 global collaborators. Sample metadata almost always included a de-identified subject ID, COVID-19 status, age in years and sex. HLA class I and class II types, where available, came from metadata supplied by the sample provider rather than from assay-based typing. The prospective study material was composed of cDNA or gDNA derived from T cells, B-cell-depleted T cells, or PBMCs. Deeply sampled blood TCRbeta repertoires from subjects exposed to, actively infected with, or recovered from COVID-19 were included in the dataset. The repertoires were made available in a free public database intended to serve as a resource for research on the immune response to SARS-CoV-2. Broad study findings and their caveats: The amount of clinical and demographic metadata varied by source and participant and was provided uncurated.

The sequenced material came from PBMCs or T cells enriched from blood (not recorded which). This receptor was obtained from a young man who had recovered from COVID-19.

The nucleotide sequence reads TGTGCCAGCAGTGCGACAGGGGGCACCTACGAGCAGTACTTC. This encodes CASSATGGTYEQYF. Recombination joined TRBV27 with TRBJ2-7; 10 middle bases align to TRBD1. Its CDR3 holds 14 amino acids, cysteine through phenylalanine. Only the CDR3 part of the read is kept: 42 bases, read in frame from the first base. In the germline V gene (reference sequence), CDR1 corresponds to MNHEY and CDR2 to SMNVEV. From V the trimming removes 5 bases and from J it removes 2 bases, while the gene matches leave 3 bases of the junction unaccounted for.